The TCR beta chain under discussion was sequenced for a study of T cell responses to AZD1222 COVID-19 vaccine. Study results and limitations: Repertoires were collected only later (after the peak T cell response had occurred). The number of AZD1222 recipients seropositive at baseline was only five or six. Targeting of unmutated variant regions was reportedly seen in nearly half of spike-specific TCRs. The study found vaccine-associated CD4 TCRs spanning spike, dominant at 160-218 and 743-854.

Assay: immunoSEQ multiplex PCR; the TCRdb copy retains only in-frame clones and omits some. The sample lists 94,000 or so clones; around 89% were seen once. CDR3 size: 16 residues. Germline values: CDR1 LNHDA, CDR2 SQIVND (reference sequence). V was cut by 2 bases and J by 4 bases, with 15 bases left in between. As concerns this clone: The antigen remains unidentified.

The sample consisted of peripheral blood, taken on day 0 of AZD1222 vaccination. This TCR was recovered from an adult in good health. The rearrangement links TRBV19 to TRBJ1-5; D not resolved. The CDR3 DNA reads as TGTGCCAGTAGTATAAATTCGGTTAGTTGGAATCAGCCCCAGCATTTT. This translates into CASSINSVSWNQPQHF.